The rows below give T cell receptor beta chains drawn from one sample of a study of blood T cell repertoires in COVID-19. The method was immunoSEQ multiplex PCR; TCRdb's version includes in-frame clones alone and lacks a portion of them. This table holds roughly 250,000 clones, roughly nine tenths found once. Sequenced: PBMCs or T cells enriched from blood (not recorded which). The receptors originated from a human donor in a cohort exposed to, infected with or recovered from COVID-19 (not recorded which). The donor label of this sample is uncertain. The CDR3 runs from the conserved cysteine through the conserved F or W. A D gene is named only where the DNA matches it firmly. Some rows mark clone size as missing; the rest say once, few, many or name a class of expanded clone.

D | J | size | V | CDR3 | DNA
- | TRBJ2-4 | - | TRBV27 | CASSFRPLQGYIQYF | TGTGCCAGCAGTTTCAGGCCCCTTCAGGGTTACATTCAGTACTTC
- | TRBJ2-1 | - | TRBV6-5 | CASSTREHNEQFF | TGTGCCAGCAGTACAAGGGAGCACAATGAGCAGTTCTTC
- | TRBJ2-2 | - | TRBV3-1/TRBV3-2 | CASSQGQPTGELFF | TGTGCCAGCAGCCAAGGACAACCCACCGGGGAGCTGTTTTTT
- | TRBJ2-1 | - | TRBV19 | CASSIPQGQQFF | TGTGCCAGTAGTATACCTCAGGGACAACAGTTCTTC
TRBD1 | TRBJ2-5 | once | TRBV5-6 | CASSFFSDDRVNGKTQYF | TGTGCCAGCAGCTTCTTCTCCGACGACAGGGTGAATGGGAAGACCCAGTACTTC
- | TRBJ1-6 | - | TRBV30 | CASTGSYNSPLHF | TGTGCCTCGACAGGCTCCTATAATTCACCCCTCCACTTT
- | TRBJ1-2 | - | TRBV18 | CASHPTGETRLYGYTF | TGTGCCAGCCACCCCACGGGGGAGACGCGTCTCTATGGCTACACCTTC
TRBD2 | TRBJ2-2 | - | TRBV7-2 | CASSLAGGLAGRAGELFF | TGTGCCAGCAGCTTAGCGGGGGGACTAGCGGGACGCGCCGGGGAGCTGTTTTTT
TRBD2 | TRBJ2-1 | - | TRBV30 | CASLAAYNEQFF | TGTGCCTCACTAGCGGCTTACAATGAGCAGTTCTTC
TRBD2 | TRBJ2-5 | - | TRBV19 | CASSSPAGLEETQYF | TGTGCCAGTAGTAGCCCAGCGGGGCTAGAAGAGACCCAGTACTTC
- | TRBJ1-2 | - | TRBV30 | CAWRARVWSYGYTF | TGTGCCTGGAGGGCCCGGGTGTGGAGCTATGGCTACACCTTC
- | TRBJ2-7 | - | TRBV6-5 | CASREGQNSYEQYF | TGTGCCAGCAGGGAGGGACAGAACTCCTACGAGCAGTACTTC
- | TRBJ2-2 | - | TRBV7-9 | CASSSVNRENTGELFF | TGTGCCAGCAGCTCGGTCAACAGGGAAAACACCGGGGAGCTGTTTTTT
- | TRBJ1-5 | few | TRBV20-1 | CSAREGGPQHF | TGCAGTGCTAGAGAGGGAGGGCCCCAGCATTTT
- | TRBJ2-7 | - | TRBV10-1 | CARLITFEQYF | TGCGCCAGACTGATCACCTTCGAGCAGTACTTC
- | TRBJ2-7 | - | TRBV27 | CASTPAGSSYEQYF | TGTGCCAGCACCCCGGCAGGGTCCTCCTACGAGCAGTACTTC
- | TRBJ1-4 | - | TRBV5-1 | CASSVDSRRDEKLFF | TGCGCCAGCAGCGTTGACTCACGGAGGGATGAAAAACTGTTTTTT
- | TRBJ2-7 | - | TRBV7-2 | CASSLAAGQGYEQYF | TGTGCCAGCAGCTTAGCGGCGGGGCAGGGCTACGAGCAGTACTTC
- | TRBJ2-3 | - | TRBV18 | CASSPVSDTQYF | TGTGCCAGCTCACCTGTCTCAGATACGCAGTATTTT
- | TRBJ2-5 | few | TRBV30 | CAWSVQDRETQYF | TGTGCCTGGAGTGTCCAGGATAGAGAGACCCAGTACTTC
- | TRBJ2-2 | - | TRBV7-9 | CASSLGAGHTGELFF | TGTGCCAGCAGCTTAGGCGCAGGCCACACCGGGGAGCTGTTTTTT
TRBD1 | TRBJ1-4 | - | TRBV9 | CASSDPDRGRGKKLFF | TGTGCCAGCAGCGACCCGGACAGGGGGCGCGGGAAAAAACTGTTTTTT
- | TRBJ2-3 | once | TRBV7-9 | CAVGGGGTDTQYF | TGTGCCGTAGGGGGCGGGGGCACAGATACGCAGTATTTT
TRBD1 | TRBJ1-2 | - | TRBV28 | CASRQGGNYGYTF | TGTGCCAGCAGACAGGGGGGAAACTATGGCTACACCTTC
- | TRBJ2-7 | - | TRBV25-1 | CASSAGYEQYF | TGTGCCAGCAGTGCAGGATACGAGCAGTACTTC
TRBD1 | TRBJ1-2 | - | TRBV9 | CASSALDRDPPGYTF | TGTGCCAGCAGCGCTCTAGACAGGGACCCTCCCGGCTACACCTTC
TRBD2 | TRBJ2-5 | - | TRBV30 | CAWTPGTSGETQYF | TGTGCCTGGACCCCCGGGACTAGCGGAGAGACCCAGTACTTC
- | TRBJ2-3 | - | TRBV9 | CASSVVGADTQYF | TGTGCCAGCAGCGTAGTGGGCGCAGATACGCAGTATTTT
TRBD1 | TRBJ1-3 | - | TRBV30 | CAWSRDRGNTIYF | TGTGCCTGGAGTAGGGACAGAGGAAACACCATATATTTT